The clone carrying this TCR beta chain was detected only a few times. Its antigen is not known. The CDR3 consists of 16 residues. Trimming removed 4 bases at V and 0 bases at J, with 16 bases between. The germline V gene has CDR1 LNHDA and CDR2 SQIVND (reference sequence). The method was immunoSEQ multiplex PCR; TCRdb's version includes in-frame clones alone and lacks a portion of them. The table includes about 14,000 clones, more than 65% detected once. The sample comes from a study of PD-1 blockade in mismatch repair-deficient tumors. Whole-study context: All were previously treated, progressing patients with some twelve mismatch repair-deficient cancer types.

Every patient had mismatch repair deficiency by PCR or immunohistochemistry. General observations from the study: Tumor-resident clones, often absent from pretreatment blood, expanded after pembrolizumab and then contracted.

The sequenced sample was PBMCs, obtained approximately 14 weeks after starting pembrolizumab. This sequence originates from an adult with mismatch repair-deficient cancer. The chain links TRBV19 to TRBJ2-7; possible D gene TRBD1, 6 bases. The DNA for the CDR3 is TGTGCCAGTAGTAAATATGGGGGCCAGAGCTCCTACGAGCAGTACTTC. It codes for CASSKYGGQSSYEQYF.